These 27 T cell receptor beta chains came from one sample sequenced in a study of identical twins. From the 5' RACE reads, TCRdb called clonotypes with MiXCR, one entry per CDR3 protein. The sample holds some 630,000 distinct CDR3 sequences, about 7% seen once. The same specimen was also included in a second study, on yellow fever vaccine responses in identical twins.

The sequenced material came from PBMCs. The origin of the receptors is a woman aged 18-29 years in good health.

This clonotype has at least ten counts. The chain employs TRBV20-1 and TRBJ2-7; 8 bases are a match to TRBD1. Trimming removed 0 bases from V and 2 bases from J; junction bases left unmatched: 9. This CDR3 region has 16 residues. Per germline, CDR1 DFQATT and CDR2 SNEGSKA (reference sequence). This CDR3 is CSARDWGDRGPYEQYF. CDR3 bases: TGCAGTGCTAGAGATTGGGGAGACAGGGGTCCCTACGAGCAGTACTTC.

This clonotype has at least ten counts. The V call is TRBV12-3 or TRBV12-4, the J call TRBJ1-1; D unresolved. The germline V and J ends were trimmed by 7 bases and 3 bases, with 9 bases remaining between them. CDR3 length: 12 residues. The CDR3 sequence is CASTTWDTEAFF. CDR3 nucleotides: TGTGCCAGCACCACTTGGGACACTGAAGCTTTCTTT.

V gene TRBV20-1 combines with J gene TRBJ2-1; 9 bases fit TRBD1. Germline-derived CDR1 and CDR2 are DFQATT and SNEGSKA (reference sequence). The CDR3 is 15 residues long. After removal of 3 bases from V and 4 bases from J, the junction contained 7 bases not matched to a gene. Here the CDR3 reads CSARNRGLGYNEQFF. CDR3 sequence (DNA): TGCAGTGCTAGGAACAGGGGGCTAGGGTACAATGAGCAGTTCTTC.

The rearrangement uses TRBV3-1 and TRBJ2-1, with unresolved D. Trimming pared 0 bases from V and 9 bases from J, leaving 9 bases between. The CDR3 covers 13 residues. CDR1 is LGHDT and CDR2 is YNNKEL in the germline V gene (reference sequence). The CDR3 DNA reads as TGTGCCAGCAGCCAAGAGGCTTTACCTGAGCAGTTCTTC. Protein product: CASSQEALPEQFF.

This clonotype has a handful of counts. The chain combines TRBV9 with TRBJ1-1, with unresolved D. Per the germline V gene, CDR1 is SGDLS and CDR2 is YYNGEE. V lost 0 bases, J lost 0 bases, and 9 bases lay in between. The CDR3 runs to 15 residues. The CDR3 nucleotides read TGTGCCAGCAGCGTAGTTCTCGAGATGAACACTGAAGCTTTCTTT. Translating it yields CASSVVLEMNTEAFF.

This clonotype was detected only a few times. The chain links TRBV29-1 to TRBJ1-4; D gene unclear. CDR3 length: 12 residues. Trimming took off 6 bases at V and 3 bases at J, with 8 bases between the two ends. CDR1 is SQVTM, CDR2 ANQGSEA, per germline. The CDR3 sequence is CSVGTANEKLFF. The DNA for the CDR3 is TGCAGCGTGGGTACAGCTAATGAAAAACTGTTTTTT.

This clonotype showed up just a few times. V is TRBV3-1 and J is TRBJ2-5, with 7 nucleotides matching TRBD2. This CDR3 contains 16 residues. The J segment lost 7 bases and the V segment lost 0 bases, leaving 11 bases of the junction unmatched. Germline V gene data show CDR1 as LGHDT and CDR2 as YNNKEL (reference sequence). CDR3 in DNA: TGTGCCAGCAGCCAAGATGCGGGGGTCGCCCGCGCGACCCAGTACTTC. It translates to CASSQDAGVARATQYF.

This clonotype was detected only a few times. The chain employs TRBV10-3 and TRBJ2-7; 9 positions match TRBD1. The ends lost 4 bases at V and 5 bases at J; junction bases unmatched: 3. The CDR3 is 13 amino acids. Germline CDR1 reads ENHRY; CDR2 reads SYGVKD. The CDR3 sequence: CAISGGQGDEQYV. CDR3 DNA: TGTGCCATCAGTGGGGGACAGGGAGACGAGCAGTACGTC.

The CDR3 is CSARKGANVLTF. CDR3 DNA sequence: TGCAGTGCCCGAAAGGGGGCCAACGTCCTGACTTTC. This rearrangement joins TRBV20-1 to TRBJ2-6; no clear D gene. CDR3 length: 12 residues. Trimming left V 6 bases short and J 4 bases short, with 7 bases between. Germline CDR1 DFQATT, CDR2 SNEGSKA (reference sequence).

This clonotype was seen more than once but under ten times. The chain has TRBV10-3 and TRBJ2-3; D is unclear. The CDR3 is made up of 13 amino acids. CDR1 and CDR2 (germline): ENHRY, SYGVKD. V lost 6 bases, J lost 1 base, and 8 bases lay in between. This chain's CDR3 is CAISAKGTDTQYF. CDR3 nucleotides: TGTGCCATCAGCGCTAAGGGCACAGATACGCAGTATTTT.

This clonotype was observed many times. V is TRBV15 and J is TRBJ2-1, with 8 bases matching TRBD1. V shed 0 bases, J shed 8 bases, and the junction held 9 bases outside the gene matches. The germline V gene encodes CDR1 LNHNV and CDR2 YYDKDF (reference sequence). The CDR3 sequence is 16 residues long. CDR3 DNA sequence: TGTGCCACCAGCAGAGATCGAGGACAGGGTGGCGATGAGCAGTTCTTC. It encodes CATSRDRGQGGDEQFF. Full variable domain (rest looked up from reference TRBV15 and TRBJ2-1): DAMVIQNPRYQVTQFGKPVTLSCSQTLNHNVMYWYQQKSSQAPKLLFHYYDKDFNNEADTPDNFQSRRPNTSFCFLDIRSPGLGDTAMYLCATSRDRGQGGDEQFFGPGTRLTVL.

The chain uses TRBV20-1 and TRBJ2-5; weak D call: TRBD2 (6 bases). Germline values: CDR1 DFQATT, CDR2 SNEGSKA (reference sequence). This CDR3 has 13 residues. Deletions cut 4 bases from V and 3 bases from J, with 12 bases between. CDR3 region: CSAMGRTKETQYF. In DNA, the CDR3 is TGCAGTGCTATGGGACGGACTAAAGAGACCCAGTACTTC.

J is TRBJ2-3 and V is TRBV20-1; D gene uncertain. The CDR3 spans 15 residues. Germline-derived CDR1 and CDR2 are DFQATT and SNEGSKA (reference sequence). The ends were cut back, 0 bases at V and 0 bases at J, with 10 bases in the middle. CDR3: CSARDTPSSTDTQYF. Written as DNA, the CDR3 is TGCAGTGCTAGAGATACACCGTCTAGCACAGATACGCAGTATTTT.

This clonotype has at least ten counts. This chain joins TRBV28 and TRBJ2-7; no clear D. Trimming pared 6 bases from V and 2 bases from J, leaving 14 bases between. The CDR3 is made up of 14 amino acids. Looked up from germline, CDR1 is MDHEN and CDR2 is SYDVKM. The CDR3 DNA reads as TGTGCCAGCAGATCTACCGACAAGGCCTACGAGCAGTACTTC. This encodes CASRSTDKAYEQYF.

The table lists this clonotype with a few counts. This chain connects TRBV6-5 to TRBJ2-1, with 12 bases matching TRBD2. The CDR3 extends over 18 amino acids. The V gene end was trimmed by 2 bases and the J gene end by 7 bases; junction bases not matched to a gene: 12. Germline CDR1 is MNHEY and CDR2 is SVGAGI. CDR3 protein: CASSYPASGRGNRNEQFF. DNA for the CDR3: TGTGCCAGCAGTTACCCAGCTAGCGGGAGGGGAAATAGGAATGAGCAGTTCTTC.

This clonotype was counted between two and nine times. This chain connects TRBV5-1 to TRBJ2-2; D is perhaps TRBD1 or TRBD2 (5 bases each). Germline CDR1 is SGHRS and CDR2 is YFSETQ. Trimming pared 4 bases from V and 7 bases from J, leaving 17 bases between. CDR3 length: 15 amino acids. CDR3 bases: TGCGCCAGCAGCCCCCGGGACGGATCCTTCGGGGAGCTGTTTTTT. Residues: CASSPRDGSFGELFF. Full variable domain (rest looked up from reference TRBV5-1 and TRBJ2-2): KAGVTQTPRYLIKTRGQQVTLSCSPISGHRSVSWYQQTPGQGLQFLFEYFSETQRNKGNFPGRFSGRQFSNSRSEMNVSTLELGDSALYLCASSPRDGSFGELFFGEGSRLTVL.

This clonotype was counted ten times or more. This chain links TRBV18 with TRBJ2-5; D possibly corresponds to TRBD2 (5 bases). Germline lookup yields CDR1 KGHSH and CDR2 LQKENI. The ends were cut back, 7 bases at V and 4 bases at J, with 7 bases in the middle. This CDR3 comprises 11 residues. The CDR3 spells CASFGGETQYF. The CDR3 DNA reads TGTGCCAGCTTTGGAGGAGAGACCCAGTACTTC.

In this sample, this clonotype turned up once. This chain uses TRBV9 with TRBJ2-7, with 9 bases aligning to TRBD1. In germline, CDR1 is SGDLS, CDR2 YYNGEE. Trimming cost V 3 bases and J 0 bases; bases outside gene matches: 4. This CDR3 has 15 amino acids. The chain's CDR3 is CASSAGQGYSYEQYF. The DNA of the CDR3 is TGTGCCAGCAGCGCGGGACAGGGATACTCCTACGAGCAGTACTTC.

This clonotype showed up just a few times. The rearrangement links TRBV19 to TRBJ2-2, with D perhaps matching TRBD1 or TRBD2 (6 bases each). Germline V gives CDR1 LNHDA, CDR2 SQIVND (reference sequence). V dropped 6 bases and J dropped 0 bases, with 17 bases sitting between them. This CDR3 comprises 17 residues. CDR3 loop: CASRLLKGGPNTGELFF. CDR3 sequence (DNA): TGTGCCAGTAGACTCCTGAAGGGGGGCCCGAACACCGGGGAGCTGTTTTTT.

This clonotype was found once. The V gene is TRBV7-8, the J gene TRBJ1-1; the D gene is possibly TRBD1 (5 bases). The CDR3 runs 17 residues. Per germline, CDR1 SGHVS and CDR2 FQNEAQ. V lost 5 bases to trimming and J lost 0 bases, with 19 bases between them. The CDR3 region has the DNA TGTGCCAGCAGCCCGCGGGACGGCCTCTCCATGAACACTGAAGCTTTCTTT. Protein sequence: CASSPRDGLSMNTEAFF.

This clonotype turned up a few times. V and J are TRBV4-1 and TRBJ2-1; 8 bases map to TRBD2. The V segment lost 0 bases and the J segment 2 bases; nucleotides outside the gene matches: 9. Looked up from germline, CDR1 is MGHRA and CDR2 is YSYEKL. The CDR3 has 18 amino acids. CDR3 sequence reads: CASSQDVGGAPPYNEQFF. For the CDR3, the DNA is TGCGCCAGCAGCCAAGACGTCGGGGGGGCCCCTCCCTACAATGAGCAGTTCTTC.

This clonotype has just a few counts. The V call is TRBV24-1, the J call TRBJ2-3; D is perhaps TRBD1 (5 bases). CDR1 is KGHDR and CDR2 is SFDVKD in the germline V gene. The V gene lost 4 bases and the J gene lost 4 bases, with 8 bases spanning the gap. The length of the CDR3 is 13 residues. CDR3: CATSERTPDTQYF. CDR3 DNA: TGTGCCACCAGTGAGAGGACACCAGATACGCAGTATTTT.

This clonotype was recorded a few times. The rearrangement uses TRBV12-3 or TRBV12-4 and TRBJ2-2, with a tentative D call TRBD2 (6 bases). The CDR3 consists of 15 residues. The V gene lost 7 bases and the J gene lost 3 bases, with 15 bases spanning the gap. Here the CDR3 reads CASTPWLAYTGELFF. The CDR3 nucleotides read TGTGCCAGCACCCCGTGGCTAGCGTACACCGGGGAGCTGTTTTTT.

The table lists this clonotype with a few counts. The chain is built from TRBV7-8 and TRBJ1-3; 10 nucleotides match TRBD1. Germline values: CDR1 SGHVS, CDR2 FQNEAQ. The V gene end was trimmed by 3 bases and the J gene end by 8 bases; junction bases not matched to a gene: 22. The CDR3 extends over 20 amino acids. CDR3 coding DNA: TGTGCCAGCAGCTTGGATTACCACCGGGACAGGGGTCTCCTTGAGGACACCATATATTTT. Protein sequence: CASSLDYHRDRGLLEDTIYF.

The chain couples TRBV2 to TRBJ2-7, with D perhaps given as TRBD1 or TRBD2 (5 bases each). In germline, CDR1 is SNHLY, CDR2 FYNNEI. The CDR3 has 14 amino acids. V gave up 8 bases and J gave up 6 bases, with 20 bases separating them. Here the CDR3 reads CASAAWDEGREQYF. The CDR3 DNA follows: TGTGCCAGCGCTGCGTGGGACGAAGGGCGCGAGCAGTACTTC.

The chain combines TRBV20-1 with TRBJ2-7; TRBD1 aligns across 7 bases. This CDR3 region has 14 residues. Germline values: CDR1 DFQATT, CDR2 SNEGSKA (reference sequence). V gave up 0 bases and J gave up 4 bases; unmatched junction bases: 6. The CDR3 DNA sequence: TGCAGTGCTAGAGATGAAGGGACAGCTTACGAGCAGTACGTC. Protein: CSARDEGTAYEQYV.

This clonotype was detected a few times. This chain links TRBV20-1 with TRBJ1-1, with unresolved D. The CDR3 consists of 12 residues. Trimming stripped 1 base from V and 3 bases from J, with 6 bases between. Germline values: CDR1 DFQATT, CDR2 SNEGSKA (reference sequence). This chain's CDR3 is CSARAMYTEAFF. The DNA of the CDR3 is TGCAGTGCTAGAGCTATGTACACTGAAGCTTTCTTT.